This T cell receptor beta chain was identified in a study of neurological immune-mediated disorders. The study, taken as a whole, reports: The greatest degree of TCR clonal expansion was observed in HTLV-1-associated myelopathy, with the lowest in multiple sclerosis, below that of healthy controls.

Specified time point: longitudinal time-point 2. The starting material, 2 million PBMCs stored at -80 C, gave rise to the unsorted libraries. This clonotype was counted at least ten times. Its antigen remains unknown. With 10-nucleotide random UMIs included, cDNA was synthesized by 5'RACE. A single run covered 15-18 subjects with over 190 million TCR-beta sequences. TCRdb reanalysed the 5' RACE reads using MiXCR and keeps one entry per CDR3 protein. The table lists under 50,000 distinct CDR3 sequences, 13% of them singletons. Sequencing was done on a sample of PBMCs. The receptor's source is a male donor with HTLV-1-associated myelopathy (HAM/TSP).

DNA of the CDR3: TGCAGTGCTAATGAGGGGTCTCTTTCCTACAATGAGCAGTTCTTC. Amino acid sequence: CSANEGSLSYNEQFF. The chain is built from TRBV20-1 and TRBJ2-1, with D possibly called TRBD1 or TRBD2 (5 bases each). Trimming removed 4 bases from V and 1 base from J, with 14 bases in between. The CDR3 is made up of 15 amino acids. CDR1 is DFQATT and CDR2 is SNEGSKA in the germline V gene (reference sequence).